This TCR beta chain was profiled in a study of blood T cell repertoires in COVID-19. Looking at the study overall: Some COVID-19 samples were acute and others convalescent; all came from the United States, Italy and Spain.

The CDR3 runs 15 residues. The V and J ends lost 1 base and 7 bases respectively, with 11 bases between them. Germline CDR1 and CDR2: MGHDK and SYGVNS. Per the original methods: Researchers report that nucleated cell counts were estimated from reference gene primer amplification. The data were produced by immunoSEQ multiplex PCR, yet TCRdb's version contains in-frame clones alone and is incomplete. Clone size and the V and J calls come from that table; the DNA yielded D and trimming. The repertoire holds about 210,000 clones, with 70% to 90% as singletons. This clone showed up many times. The chain joins TRBV25-1 to TRBJ1-6; D gene uncertain. This sequence was found in a woman aged 40 to 55 with acute or convalescent COVID-19. The material sequenced was peripheral blood. CDR3 region: CASSEFAGGNSPLHF. In DNA, the CDR3 is TGTGCCAGCAGTGAATTCGCAGGAGGGAATTCACCCCTCCACTTT.